This TCR beta chain was identified during a study of T cell responses to AZD1222 COVID-19 vaccine. Regarding the study as a whole: Reportedly, close to half of spike-specific TCRs are directed against unmutated variant regions.

This table comes from immunoSEQ multiplex PCR, and its TCRdb copy is limited to in-frame clones, with some not included. Here the sample spans about 49,000 clones, 65% to 80% being singletons. V was pared by 10 bases and J by 0 bases, with 16 bases between. This CDR3 is built from 15 residues. CDR1 is MNHEY and CDR2 is SMNVEV in the germline V gene (reference sequence). Notes on this clone: Its antigen is unidentified.

V is TRBV27 and J is TRBJ1-5; TRBD1 might be the D (6 bases). This specimen consisted of peripheral blood, obtained on day 0 of MenACWY control vaccination. This clonotype originated in an adult in good health. The CDR3 loop reads CATGGRDHSNQPQHF. The CDR3 bases are TGTGCCACCGGGGGCAGGGATCATAGCAATCAGCCCCAGCATTTT.